This T cell receptor beta chain was observed in a study of radiation and T cells in renal cell carcinoma. Study-level findings and limits: From baseline, blood top tumor clonotypes peaked at 2 weeks post-radiation.

Germline V gene sequence: CDR1 SGDLS, CDR2 YYNGEE. The ends were cut back, 0 bases at V and 0 bases at J, with 11 bases in the middle. CDR3 length: 16 amino acids. Time point of the sample: blood 2 weeks post-SBRT. Treatment meaning: 15 Gy SBRT to primary tumor, nephrectomy 4 weeks later. Serial blood draws occurred at baseline and 2 and 4 weeks post-SBRT. This renal cell carcinoma was of the clear cell type. On this clone: The antigen remains unidentified.

Data came from immunoSEQ multiplex PCR; TCRdb stores just in-frame clones and leaves some out. Of about 130,000 clones listed, 88% are singletons. This receptor was identified in a woman aged 70-85 years with renal cell carcinoma. This rearrangement joins TRBV9 to TRBJ2-3; D remains unclear. The sequences come from blood, collected from a patient whose treatment included radiotherapy and nephrectomy. The CDR3, as DNA: TGTGCCAGCAGCGTAGGGTCAGACTTAAGCACAGATACGCAGTATTTT. It translates to CASSVGSDLSTDTQYF.